A single sample gave rise to the 29 T cell receptor beta chains below, sequenced in a study of T cells after posttransplantation cyclophosphamide. A marrow graft followed busulfan-fludarabine conditioning, with cyclophosphamide on days +3 and +4. Measured with immunoSEQ multiplex PCR; TCRdb has only the in-frame clones, and not every one. This sample comprises 6,500 to 8,000 clones, none seen once only. The sample consisted of PBMCs, taken roughly 3 months after allogeneic stem cell transplant with posttransplant cyclophosphamide. The receptors here all came from a female patient in her 60s who received an allogeneic stem cell transplant from an unrelated donor, was CMV-positive, and had acute GVHD only. Some T cells may be the graft donor's.

This clone was detected ten times or more. The chain uses TRBV27 and TRBJ1-1; D perhaps matches TRBD1 (5 bases). CDR3 size: 13 residues. Trimming took 3 bases from V and 4 from J, leaving 9 bases between them. Germline CDR1 MNHEY, CDR2 SMNVEV (reference sequence). In DNA form, the CDR3 reads TGTGCCAGCAGTTTCGGGGGGGGCACTGAAGCTTTCTTT. Protein sequence: CASSFGGGTEAFF.

This clone was found many times. The chain employs TRBV7-9 and TRBJ2-2; D call uncertain. CDR3 length: 14 residues. The V gene's germline CDR1 is SEHNR and CDR2 FQNEAQ (reference sequence). Trimming removed 5 bases from V and 3 bases from J, with 10 bases in between. CDR3 DNA: TGTGCCAGCAGCCCGAACCGGGACACCGGGGAGCTGTTTTTT. Residues: CASSPNRDTGELFF.

This clone occurred many times. The chain has TRBV28 and TRBJ2-2, with D possibly being TRBD2 (6 bases). The CDR3 runs to 16 residues. V was shortened by 4 bases and J by 1 base, with 13 bases between the two germline ends. Germline V CDR1 and CDR2: MDHEN, SYDVKM. Here the CDR3 DNA reads TGTGCCAGCAGTTCCCCGGCTAGCGAGAACACCGGGGAGCTGTTTTTT. Protein: CASSSPASENTGELFF.

This clone was recorded at least ten times. V and J are TRBV10-2 and TRBJ2-7; 12 nucleotides agree with TRBD1. The J segment lost 6 bases and the V segment lost 6 bases, leaving 12 bases of the junction unmatched. Looked up from germline, CDR1 is WSHSY and CDR2 is SAAADI. This CDR3 has 16 amino acids. CDR3 region: CASSISGTGGSGEQYF. CDR3 DNA: TGCGCCAGCAGCATATCCGGGACAGGGGGCTCTGGCGAGCAGTACTTC.

This clone was counted many times. V gene TRBV6-5 combines with J gene TRBJ2-7, with a tentative D call TRBD2 (6 bases). The CDR3 runs 15 residues. Germline CDR1 is MNHEY and CDR2 is SVGAGI. Between the trimmed V and J ends, which lost 6 bases and 3 bases, there was a span of 18 bases. CDR3 sequence: CASRPSTGRGYEQYF. In DNA form, the CDR3 reads TGTGCCAGCAGGCCCTCTACCGGGCGGGGCTACGAGCAGTACTTC.

This clone was detected many times. This chain uses TRBV12-3 or TRBV12-4 with TRBJ1-2; 7 bases fit TRBD1. V lost 7 bases, J lost 6 bases, and 8 bases stayed unmatched. The CDR3 loop spans 13 amino acids. The chain's CDR3 is CASTERGGDGYTF. CDR3 bases: TGTGCCAGCACTGAGAGAGGGGGCGATGGCTACACCTTC.

This clone occurred many times. The chain couples TRBV24-1 to TRBJ2-3; TRBD1 matches at 11 bases. The CDR3 spans 16 residues. Per germline, CDR1 KGHDR and CDR2 SFDVKD. Losses at the gene ends were 1 base for V and 4 bases for J; bases not matched to a gene: 3. The CDR3 nucleotides read TGTGCCACCAGTGATTTTGGGGGACAGGGGGCAGATACGCAGTATTTT. This translates into CATSDFGGQGADTQYF.

This clone was seen at least ten times. The chain uses TRBV19 and TRBJ1-5; perhaps TRBD1 as D (5 bases). CDR1 is LNHDA and CDR2 is SQIVND in the germline V gene (reference sequence). V was trimmed by 5 bases and J by 0 bases, leaving 20 bases between them. The CDR3 is made up of 18 amino acids. The CDR3: CASSSGHTSPNSNQPQHF. The CDR3 DNA reads as TGTGCCAGTAGTTCCGGACATACGAGCCCTAATAGCAATCAGCCCCAGCATTTT. The full variable domain, completed using reference TRBV19 and TRBJ1-5, is DGGITQSPKYLFRKEGQNVTLSCEQNLNHDAMYWYRQDPGQGLRLIYYSQIVNDFQKGDIAEGYSVSREKKESFPLTVTSAQKNPTAFYLCASSSGHTSPNSNQPQHFGDGTRLSIL.

At least ten counts were recorded for this clone. The chain combines TRBV5-4 with TRBJ2-3; 15 bases fit TRBD2. The CDR3 consists of 17 residues. The junction had 5 bases not matched to a gene; V was cut back by 4 bases and J by 2 bases. Germline V gene data show CDR1 as SGHNT and CDR2 as YYREEE (reference sequence). CDR3 in amino acids: CASSPGTSGRNTDTQYF. CDR3 DNA sequence: TGTGCCAGCAGCCCGGGGACTAGCGGGAGGAACACAGATACGCAGTATTTT. Filled out from reference TRBV5-4 and TRBJ2-3, the complete variable domain reads ETGVTQSPTHLIKTRGQQVTLRCSSQSGHNTVSWYQQALGQGPQFIFQYYREEENGRGNFPPRFSGLQFPNYSSELNVNALELDDSALYLCASSPGTSGRNTDTQYFGPGTRLTVL.

Ten or more counts support this clone. This chain connects TRBV28 to TRBJ2-2; TRBD1 agrees at 11 bases. Germline loops: CDR1 MDHEN, CDR2 SYDVKM. V lost 5 bases to trimming and J lost 3 bases; unmatched junction nucleotides: 14. The CDR3 consists of 19 residues. This CDR3 is CASSLPRDRGFPYTGELFF. CDR3 in DNA: TGTGCCAGCAGTCTCCCCCGGGACAGGGGGTTTCCTTACACCGGGGAGCTGTTTTTT.

This clone was recorded many times. The chain has TRBV28 and TRBJ1-5, with 10 positions matching TRBD1. Trimming took 6 bases from V and 4 from J; bases not matched to a gene: 12. The CDR3 runs to 17 residues. From germline, CDR1 is MDHEN and CDR2 SYDVKM. The CDR3 coding sequence is TGTGCCAGCAGACTAAAGGGTCCGGGACAGGGGAATCAGCCCCAGCATTTT. As protein: CASRLKGPGQGNQPQHF.

Judged by abundance, this clone is medium-sized. This chain connects TRBV6-2 or TRBV6-3 to TRBJ1-3, with TRBD1 identical over 8 bases. The CDR3 runs 15 residues. Germline V gene lookup returns CDR1 MNHEY and CDR2 SVGEGT. The junction had 4 bases not matched to a gene; V was cut back by 6 bases and J by 0 bases. The CDR3 coding sequence is TGTGCCAGCAGCTTAACAGGGGGCTCTGGAAACACCATATATTTT. Translation gives CASSLTGGSGNTIYF.

This clone has a count of ten or more. V and J are TRBV11-1 and TRBJ2-7, with 13 bases aligning to TRBD2. From germline, CDR1 is SGHAT and CDR2 FQDESV (reference sequence). The CDR3 has 15 residues. J gave up 3 bases and V 5 bases, and 4 bases lay outside the gene matches. The CDR3 DNA reads as TGTGCCAGCAGCCAGACTAGCGGGGGGCTCTACGAGCAGTACTTC. Translation: CASSQTSGGLYEQYF.

Ten or more counts support this clone. The V gene is TRBV5-4, the J gene TRBJ2-1; TRBD1 aligns across 7 bases. CDR3 length: 14 residues. V dropped 4 bases and J dropped 5; count of bases not matched to a gene: 6. Germline V lookup: CDR1 SGHNT, CDR2 YYREEE (reference sequence). CDR3 region: CASSQGQNDNEQFF. In DNA form, the CDR3 reads TGTGCCAGCAGCCAGGGACAGAACGACAATGAGCAGTTCTTC. The entire variable domain, with the rest obtained from reference TRBV5-4 and TRBJ2-1, is as follows: ETGVTQSPTHLIKTRGQQVTLRCSSQSGHNTVSWYQQALGQGPQFIFQYYREEENGRGNFPPRFSGLQFPNYSSELNVNALELDDSALYLCASSQGQNDNEQFFGPGTRLTVL.

In its sample, this clone was seen many times. The J gene is TRBJ2-6, the V gene TRBV12-3 or TRBV12-4, with TRBD1 matching over 8 bases. The ends lost 6 bases at V and 0 bases at J; junction bases unmatched: 10. This CDR3 has 18 residues. CDR3 sequence reads: CASSRGQGLNSGANVLTF. The CDR3 nucleotides read TGTGCCAGCAGCCGCGGACAGGGATTAAACTCTGGGGCCAACGTCCTGACTTTC.

In this sample, this clone turned up many times. The chain employs TRBV19 and TRBJ1-1; TRBD1 matches 7 bases. The CDR3 has 13 residues. Germline V gene data show CDR1 as LNHDA and CDR2 as SQIVND (reference sequence). J gave up 4 bases and V 6 bases, and 5 bases lay outside the gene matches. CDR3 residues: CASRRQGGTEAFF. The CDR3, as DNA: TGTGCCAGTAGGAGACAGGGAGGCACTGAAGCTTTCTTT. The whole variable domain, filled in from reference TRBV19 and TRBJ1-1, reads DGGITQSPKYLFRKEGQNVTLSCEQNLNHDAMYWYRQDPGQGLRLIYYSQIVNDFQKGDIAEGYSVSREKKESFPLTVTSAQKNPTAFYLCASRRQGGTEAFFGQGTRLTVV.

The chain recombines TRBV28 with TRBJ1-6, with 11 bases fitting TRBD1. The trim removed 5 bases at V and 4 bases at J, leaving 10 bases unmatched. The CDR3 has 18 amino acids. The germline gives CDR1 MDHEN, CDR2 SYDVKM. The CDR3 loop reads CASSPPDRGLTYNSPLHF. DNA of the CDR3: TGTGCCAGCAGTCCCCCGGACAGGGGGCTTACGTATAATTCACCCCTCCACTTT.

This clone was observed many times. CDR3: CASSYSAGQGDNEQFF. Written as DNA, the CDR3 is TGTGCCAGCAGTTACTCGGCGGGACAGGGGGACAATGAGCAGTTCTTC. The chain employs TRBV6-5 and TRBJ2-1, with 11 bases matching TRBD1. The germline CDR1 and CDR2 sequences are MNHEY and SVGAGI. The CDR3 is 16 amino acids. V was clipped by 0 bases and J by 5 bases; unmatched bases: 3.

In this sample, this clone turned up many times. V gene TRBV5-6 combines with J gene TRBJ2-2; perhaps TRBD2 as D (6 bases). V lost 4 bases and J 4 bases, leaving 14 bases between the germline ends. The CDR3 runs 15 residues. Germline CDR1 is SGHDT and CDR2 is YYEEEE. CDR3 sequence: CASSPGGRFTGELFF. CDR3 DNA: TGTGCCAGCAGCCCCGGAGGGCGATTCACCGGGGAGCTGTTTTTT.

In this sample, this clone turned up many times. The V call is TRBV6-2 or TRBV6-3, the J call TRBJ2-7; D not resolved. From germline, CDR1 is MNHEY and CDR2 SVGEGT. V lost 5 bases to trimming and J lost 2 bases, with 22 bases between them. The CDR3 sequence is 17 residues long. CDR3 residues: CASSPHSTLIAAYEQYF. DNA for the CDR3: TGTGCCAGCAGTCCTCACTCCACCTTAATTGCCGCCTACGAGCAGTACTTC.

This clone is medium-sized. The CDR3 region is CAIMTSGRVNEQFF. Here the CDR3 DNA reads TGTGCCATCATGACTAGCGGGAGGGTGAATGAGCAGTTCTTC. This chain links TRBV10-3 with TRBJ2-1; 14 bases match TRBD2. CDR1 and CDR2 from the germline V gene are ENHRY and SYGVKD. CDR3 length equals 14 residues. The J segment lost 7 bases and the V segment lost 7 bases, leaving 3 bases of the junction unmatched.

This clone was seen a handful of times. The rearrangement links TRBV5-5 to TRBJ2-5; 9 nucleotides line up with TRBD1. Per germline, CDR1 SGHKS and CDR2 YYEKEE (reference sequence). The CDR3 is made up of 13 amino acids. With 5 bases clipped from V and 3 bases from J, the junction kept 2 bases outside the gene matches. CDR3 region: CASRRDREETQYF. CDR3 bases: TGTGCCAGCAGACGGGACAGGGAAGAGACCCAGTACTTC.

There are many counts of this clone. The CDR3 reads CASSRGGGESYEQYF. In nucleotides, the CDR3 is TGTGCCAGTAGCCGAGGAGGAGGGGAGAGTTACGAGCAGTACTTC. The rearrangement links TRBV19 to TRBJ2-7, with D possibly TRBD2 on 6 matching bases. CDR3 size: 15 residues. Trimming removed 6 bases from V and 4 bases from J, with 19 bases in between. Germline loops: CDR1 LNHDA, CDR2 SQIVND (reference sequence). Filled out from reference TRBV19 and TRBJ2-7, the complete variable domain reads DGGITQSPKYLFRKEGQNVTLSCEQNLNHDAMYWYRQDPGQGLRLIYYSQIVNDFQKGDIAEGYSVSREKKESFPLTVTSAQKNPTAFYLCASSRGGGESYEQYFGPGTRLTVT.

This clone was seen many times. The chain couples TRBV27 to TRBJ1-4; D remains unclear. CDR1 and CDR2 from the germline V gene are MNHEY and SMNVEV (reference sequence). The CDR3 has 13 residues. The V gene lost 4 bases and the J gene lost 3 bases, with 6 bases spanning the gap. The CDR3: CASSSGSNEKLFF. In DNA form, the CDR3 reads TGTGCCAGCAGTTCCGGGTCTAATGAAAAACTGTTTTTT.

This clone was seen ten or more times. This chain connects TRBV11-3 to TRBJ1-1, with unresolved D. This CDR3 is 15 amino acids long. CDR1 SGHNT and CDR2 YENEEA come from the germline V gene. Trimming cost V 1 base and J 10 bases, with 19 bases left between them. The CDR3 bases are TGTGCCAGCAGCTTAGGTCAAAAGGGCGGACTCTTAGCTTTCTTT. It specifies CASSLGQKGGLLAFF.

This clone showed up many times. This chain links TRBV11-3 with TRBJ2-1; D unclear. V gave up 7 bases and J gave up 6 bases, with 10 bases separating them. The CDR3 spans 12 residues. Germline V lookup: CDR1 SGHNT, CDR2 YENEEA. The DNA of the CDR3 is TGTGCCAGCAAGGGCAGAAGCAATGAGCAGTTCTTC. It specifies CASKGRSNEQFF.

Ten or more counts support this clone. V is TRBV7-2 and J is TRBJ2-5; D is ambiguous. The V end was cut by 7 bases, the J end by 3 bases, with 6 bases between. The CDR3 consists of 11 residues. Germline values: CDR1 SGHTA, CDR2 FQGNSA. The CDR3 DNA sequence: TGTGCCAGCAAGCGCGAAGAGACCCAGTACTTC. Amino acids: CASKREETQYF.

By share, this clone ranks as medium-sized. The chain carries TRBV6-6 and TRBJ1-3, with 7 bases fitting TRBD1. J was trimmed by 4 bases and V by 8 bases; bases with no gene match: 11. The CDR3 covers 15 residues. Germline V gives CDR1 MNHNY, CDR2 SVGAGI (reference sequence). The CDR3 region is CASVGQEGLGNTIYF. CDR3 DNA: TGTGCCAGCGTTGGACAGGAGGGCTTGGGAAACACCATATATTTT.

This clone was counted a few times. The chain links TRBV24-1 to TRBJ2-5; D is possibly TRBD1 (6 bases). The germline V gene has CDR1 KGHDR and CDR2 SFDVKD. The CDR3 consists of 15 residues. Deletions cut 6 bases from V and 0 bases from J, with 13 bases between. Written as DNA, the CDR3 is TGTGCCACCAGTCCGGGACAAACTCACCAAGAGACCCAGTACTTC. Translating gives CATSPGQTHQETQYF.